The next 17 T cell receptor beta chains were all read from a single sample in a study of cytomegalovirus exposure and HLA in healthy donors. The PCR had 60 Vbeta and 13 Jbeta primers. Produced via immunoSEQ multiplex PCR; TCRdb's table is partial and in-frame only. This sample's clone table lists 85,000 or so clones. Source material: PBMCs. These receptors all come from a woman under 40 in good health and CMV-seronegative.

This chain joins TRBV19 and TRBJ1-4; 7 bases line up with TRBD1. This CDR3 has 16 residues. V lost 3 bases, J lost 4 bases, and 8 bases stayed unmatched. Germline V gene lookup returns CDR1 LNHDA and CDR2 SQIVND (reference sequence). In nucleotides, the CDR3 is TGTGCCAGTAGTATGGGGCCGGGACAGAGTAATGAAAAACTGTTTTTT. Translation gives CASSMGPGQSNEKLFF.

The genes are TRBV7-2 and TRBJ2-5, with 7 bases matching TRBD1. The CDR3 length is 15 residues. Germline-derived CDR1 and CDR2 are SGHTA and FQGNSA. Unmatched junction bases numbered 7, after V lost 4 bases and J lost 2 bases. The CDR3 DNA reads TGTGCCAGCAGCTCATTGGGACAGAATCAAGAGACCCAGTACTTC. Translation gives CASSSLGQNQETQYF. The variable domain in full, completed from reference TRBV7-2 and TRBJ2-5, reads GAGVSQSPSNKVTEKGKDVELRCDPISGHTALYWYRQSLGQGLEFLIYFQGNSAPDKSGLPSDRFSAERTGGSVSTLTIQRTQQEDSAVYLCASSSLGQNQETQYFGPGTRLLVL.

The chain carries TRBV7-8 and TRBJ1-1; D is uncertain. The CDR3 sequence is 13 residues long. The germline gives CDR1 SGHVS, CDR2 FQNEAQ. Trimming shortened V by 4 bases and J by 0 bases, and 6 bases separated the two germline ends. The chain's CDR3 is CASSSHVNTEAFF. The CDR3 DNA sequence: TGTGCCAGCAGCTCCCATGTGAACACTGAAGCTTTCTTT.

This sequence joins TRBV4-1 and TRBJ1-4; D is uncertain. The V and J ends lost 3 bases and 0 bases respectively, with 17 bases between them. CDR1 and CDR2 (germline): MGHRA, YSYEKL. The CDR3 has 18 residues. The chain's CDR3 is CASSHLPASTTTNEKLFF. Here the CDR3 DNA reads TGCGCCAGCAGCCATCTCCCTGCTAGTACCACAACTAATGAAAAACTGTTTTTT.

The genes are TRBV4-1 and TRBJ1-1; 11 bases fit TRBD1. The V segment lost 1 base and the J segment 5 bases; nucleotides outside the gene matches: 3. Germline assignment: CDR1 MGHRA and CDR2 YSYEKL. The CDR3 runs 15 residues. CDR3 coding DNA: TGCGCCAGCAGCCAAGCCGGGACAGGGGGGACTGAAGCTTTCTTT. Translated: CASSQAGTGGTEAFF.

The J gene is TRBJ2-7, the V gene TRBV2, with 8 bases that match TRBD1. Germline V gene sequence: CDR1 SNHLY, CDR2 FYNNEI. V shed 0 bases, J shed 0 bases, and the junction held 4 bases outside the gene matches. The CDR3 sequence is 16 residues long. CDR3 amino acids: CASSEAGQGASYEQYF. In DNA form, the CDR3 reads TGTGCCAGCAGTGAAGCGGGCCAGGGGGCCTCCTACGAGCAGTACTTC.

CDR3 DNA: TGTGCCAGCAGCTTGGTAGCGGGGGTCTCCTACAATGAGCAGTTCTTC. Protein: CASSLVAGVSYNEQFF. This chain connects TRBV5-6 to TRBJ2-1, with TRBD2 matching over 9 bases. The CDR3 runs 16 residues. The ends lost 0 bases at V and 0 bases at J; junction bases unmatched: 1. Germline CDR1 and CDR2: SGHDT and YYEEEE.

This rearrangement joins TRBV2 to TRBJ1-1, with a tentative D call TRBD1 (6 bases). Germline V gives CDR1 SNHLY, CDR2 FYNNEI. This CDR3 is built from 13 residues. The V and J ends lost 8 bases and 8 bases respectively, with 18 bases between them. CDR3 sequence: CASGGSGGKEAFF. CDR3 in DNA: TGTGCCAGCGGCGGTTCGGGGGGCAAGGAAGCTTTCTTT.

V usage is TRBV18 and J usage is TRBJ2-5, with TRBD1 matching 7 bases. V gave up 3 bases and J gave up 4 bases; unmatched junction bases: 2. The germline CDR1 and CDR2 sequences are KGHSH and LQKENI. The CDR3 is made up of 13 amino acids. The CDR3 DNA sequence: TGTGCCAGCTCACCGAACAGGGGAGAGACCCAGTACTTC. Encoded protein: CASSPNRGETQYF. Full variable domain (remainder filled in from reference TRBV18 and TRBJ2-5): NAGVMQNPRHLVRRRGQEARLRCSPMKGHSHVYWYRQLPEEGLKFMVYLQKENIIDESGMPKERFSAEFPKEGPSILRIQQVVRGDSAAYFCASSPNRGETQYFGPGTRLLVL.

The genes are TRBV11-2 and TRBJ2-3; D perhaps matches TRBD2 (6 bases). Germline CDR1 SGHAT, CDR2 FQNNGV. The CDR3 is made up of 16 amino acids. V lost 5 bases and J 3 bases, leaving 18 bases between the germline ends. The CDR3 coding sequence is TGTGCCAGCAGCGGAATCCGGGGGTCCGGGACAGATACGCAGTATTTT. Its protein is CASSGIRGSGTDTQYF.

The CDR3 sequence is CASSLAPDRGGYTF. In DNA, the CDR3 is TGTGCCAGCAGCTTAGCCCCGGACAGAGGTGGCTACACCTTC. This chain joins TRBV7-2 and TRBJ1-2; TRBD1 might be the D (6 bases). CDR3 length: 14 residues. Germline loops: CDR1 SGHTA, CDR2 FQGNSA. The V gene lost 0 bases and the J gene lost 7 bases, with 12 bases spanning the gap. The whole variable domain, filled in from reference TRBV7-2 and TRBJ1-2, reads GAGVSQSPSNKVTEKGKDVELRCDPISGHTALYWYRQSLGQGLEFLIYFQGNSAPDKSGLPSDRFSAERTGGSVSTLTIQRTQQEDSAVYLCASSLAPDRGGYTFGSGTRLTVV.

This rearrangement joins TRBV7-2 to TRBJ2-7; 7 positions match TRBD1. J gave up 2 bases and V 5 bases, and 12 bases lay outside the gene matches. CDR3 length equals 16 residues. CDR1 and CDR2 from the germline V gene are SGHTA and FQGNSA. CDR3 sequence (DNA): TGTGCCAGCAGCCCTCCCTGGACAGGTGGGACCTACGAGCAGTACTTC. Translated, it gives CASSPPWTGGTYEQYF.

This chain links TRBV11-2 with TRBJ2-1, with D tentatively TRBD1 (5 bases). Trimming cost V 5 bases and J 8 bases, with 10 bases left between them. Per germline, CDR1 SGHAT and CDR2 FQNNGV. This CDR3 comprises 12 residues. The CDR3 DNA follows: TGTGCCAGCAGCCCCCAGGGCGATGAGCAGTTCTTC. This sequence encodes CASSPQGDEQFF.

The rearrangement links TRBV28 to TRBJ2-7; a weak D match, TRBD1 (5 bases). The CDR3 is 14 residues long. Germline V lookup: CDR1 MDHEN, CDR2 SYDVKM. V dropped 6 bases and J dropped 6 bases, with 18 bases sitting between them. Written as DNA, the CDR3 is TGTGCCAGCAGCCCCCCTCAGGGCCGGAGCGAGCAGTACTTC. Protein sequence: CASSPPQGRSEQYF.

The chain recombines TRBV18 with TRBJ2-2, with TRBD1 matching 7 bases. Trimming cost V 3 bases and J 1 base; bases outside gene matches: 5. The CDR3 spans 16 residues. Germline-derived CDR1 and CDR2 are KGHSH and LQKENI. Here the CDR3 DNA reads TGTGCCAGCTCACCCCTGGGACAGATGAACACCGGGGAGCTGTTTTTT. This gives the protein CASSPLGQMNTGELFF.

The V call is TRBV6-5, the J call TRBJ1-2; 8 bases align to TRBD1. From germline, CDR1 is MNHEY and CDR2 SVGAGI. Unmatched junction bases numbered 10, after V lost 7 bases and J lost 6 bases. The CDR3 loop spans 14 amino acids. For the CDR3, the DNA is TGTGCCAGCACCCCGTCCCCAGGGGGCGATGGCTACACCTTC. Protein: CASTPSPGGDGYTF.

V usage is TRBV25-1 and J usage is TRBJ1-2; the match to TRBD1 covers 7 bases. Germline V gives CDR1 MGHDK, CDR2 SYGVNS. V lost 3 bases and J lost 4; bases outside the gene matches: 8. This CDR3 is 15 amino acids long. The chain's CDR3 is CASSDPGQTFYGYTF. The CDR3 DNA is TGTGCCAGCAGTGATCCGGGACAGACGTTCTATGGCTACACCTTC.